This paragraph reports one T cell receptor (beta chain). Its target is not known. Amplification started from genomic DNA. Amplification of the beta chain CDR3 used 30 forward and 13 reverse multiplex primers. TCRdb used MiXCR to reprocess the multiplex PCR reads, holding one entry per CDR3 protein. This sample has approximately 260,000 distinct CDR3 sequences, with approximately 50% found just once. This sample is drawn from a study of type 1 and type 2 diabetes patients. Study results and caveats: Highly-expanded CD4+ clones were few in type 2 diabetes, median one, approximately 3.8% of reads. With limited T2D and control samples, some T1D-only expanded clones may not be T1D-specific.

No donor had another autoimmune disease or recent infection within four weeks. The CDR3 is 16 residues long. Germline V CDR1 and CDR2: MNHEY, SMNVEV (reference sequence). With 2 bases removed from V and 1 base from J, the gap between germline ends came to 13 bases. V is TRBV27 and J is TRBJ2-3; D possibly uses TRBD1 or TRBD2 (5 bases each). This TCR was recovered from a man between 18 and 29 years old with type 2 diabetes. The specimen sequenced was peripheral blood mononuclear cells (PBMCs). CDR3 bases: TGTGCCAGCAGTTTAGAGGGGTATGACGGCACAGATACGCAGTATTTT. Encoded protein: CASSLEGYDGTDTQYF.